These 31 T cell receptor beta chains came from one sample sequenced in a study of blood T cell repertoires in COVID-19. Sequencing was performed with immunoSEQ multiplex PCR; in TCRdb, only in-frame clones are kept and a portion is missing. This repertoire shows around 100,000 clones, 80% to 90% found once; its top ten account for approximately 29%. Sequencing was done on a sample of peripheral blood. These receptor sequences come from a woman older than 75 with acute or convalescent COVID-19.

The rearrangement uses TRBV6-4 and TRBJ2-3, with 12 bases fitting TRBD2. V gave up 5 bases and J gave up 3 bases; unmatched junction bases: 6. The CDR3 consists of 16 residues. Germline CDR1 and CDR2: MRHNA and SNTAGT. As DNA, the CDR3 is TGTGCCAGCAGTCGGGCTAGCGGGGGGGCGACAGATACGCAGTATTTT. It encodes CASSRASGGATDTQYF.

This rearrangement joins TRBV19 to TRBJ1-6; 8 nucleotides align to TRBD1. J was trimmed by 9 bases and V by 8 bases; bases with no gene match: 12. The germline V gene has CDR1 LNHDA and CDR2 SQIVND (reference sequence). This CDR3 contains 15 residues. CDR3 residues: CASSPGGRLSSPLHF. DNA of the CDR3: TGTGCCAGTTCCCCAGGGGGCAGACTAAGTTCACCCCTCCACTTT.

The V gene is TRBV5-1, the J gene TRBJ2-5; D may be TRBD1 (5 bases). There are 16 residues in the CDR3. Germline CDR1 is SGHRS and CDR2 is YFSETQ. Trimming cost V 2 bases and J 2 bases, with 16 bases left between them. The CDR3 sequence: CASSFEVLNRQETQYF. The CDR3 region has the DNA TGCGCCAGCAGCTTTGAGGTTTTAAACAGGCAAGAGACCCAGTACTTC.

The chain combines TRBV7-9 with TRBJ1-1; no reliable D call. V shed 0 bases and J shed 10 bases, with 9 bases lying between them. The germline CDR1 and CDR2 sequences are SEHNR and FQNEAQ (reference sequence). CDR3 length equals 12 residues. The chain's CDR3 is CASSLADRGAFF. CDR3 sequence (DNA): TGTGCCAGCAGCTTAGCGGACCGGGGAGCTTTCTTT.

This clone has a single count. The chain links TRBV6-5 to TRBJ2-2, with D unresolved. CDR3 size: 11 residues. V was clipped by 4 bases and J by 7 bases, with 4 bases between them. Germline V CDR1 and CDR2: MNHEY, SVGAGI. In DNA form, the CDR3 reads TGTGCCAGCAGTTCGGTCGGGGAGCTGTTTTTT. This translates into CASSSVGELFF.

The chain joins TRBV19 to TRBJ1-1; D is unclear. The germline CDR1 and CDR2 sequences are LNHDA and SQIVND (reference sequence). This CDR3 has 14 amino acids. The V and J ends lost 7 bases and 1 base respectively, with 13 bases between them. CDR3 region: CASTPSPPNTEAFF. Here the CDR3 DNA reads TGTGCCAGTACCCCTAGTCCTCCGAACACTGAAGCTTTCTTT.

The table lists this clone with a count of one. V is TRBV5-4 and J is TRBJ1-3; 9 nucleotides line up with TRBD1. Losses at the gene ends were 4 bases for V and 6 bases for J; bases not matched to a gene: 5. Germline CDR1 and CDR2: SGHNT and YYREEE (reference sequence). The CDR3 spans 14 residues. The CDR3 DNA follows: TGTGCCAGCAGCCAGAGACAGGGGGAAAACACCATATATTTT. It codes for CASSQRQGENTIYF.

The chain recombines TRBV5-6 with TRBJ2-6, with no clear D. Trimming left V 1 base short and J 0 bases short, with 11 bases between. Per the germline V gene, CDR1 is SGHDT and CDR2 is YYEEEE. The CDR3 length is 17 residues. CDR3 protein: CASSLFLLTSGANVLTF. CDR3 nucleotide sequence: TGTGCCAGCAGCTTGTTTCTGCTAACCTCTGGGGCCAACGTCCTGACTTTC.

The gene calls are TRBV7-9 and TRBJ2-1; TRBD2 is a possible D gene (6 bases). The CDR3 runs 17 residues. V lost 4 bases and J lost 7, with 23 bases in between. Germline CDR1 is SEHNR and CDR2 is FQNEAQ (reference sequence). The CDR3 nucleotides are TGTGCCAGCAGCTCCAGACTGGACGGGGAGGTAGGAAATGAGCAGTTCTTC. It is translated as CASSSRLDGEVGNEQFF.

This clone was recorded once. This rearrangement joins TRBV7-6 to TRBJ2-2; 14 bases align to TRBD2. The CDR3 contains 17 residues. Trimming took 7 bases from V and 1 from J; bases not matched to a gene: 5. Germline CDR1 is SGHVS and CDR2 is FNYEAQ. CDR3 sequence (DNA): TGTGCCAGCACGCTAGGACTAGCGGGGGGGAACACCGGGGAGCTGTTTTTT. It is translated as CASTLGLAGGNTGELFF.

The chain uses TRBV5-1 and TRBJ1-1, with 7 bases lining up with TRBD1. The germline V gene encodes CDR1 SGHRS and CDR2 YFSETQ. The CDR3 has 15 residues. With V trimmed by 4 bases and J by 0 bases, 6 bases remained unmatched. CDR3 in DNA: TGCGCCAGCAGCCTAGGGGACAGAATGAACACTGAAGCTTTCTTT. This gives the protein CASSLGDRMNTEAFF.

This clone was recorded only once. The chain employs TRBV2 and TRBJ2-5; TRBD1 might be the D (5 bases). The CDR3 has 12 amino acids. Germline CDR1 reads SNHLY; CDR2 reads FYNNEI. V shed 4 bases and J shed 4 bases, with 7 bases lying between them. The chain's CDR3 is CASSGQTETQYF. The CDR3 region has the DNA TGTGCCAGCAGTGGACAGACAGAGACCCAGTACTTC.

The CDR3 DNA sequence: TGTGCCAGCAGCTTAACCGGCCAAGGGGGAAATCAGCCCCAGCATTTT. Amino acid sequence: CASSLTGQGGNQPQHF. The chain combines TRBV7-6 with TRBJ1-5; a weak D match, TRBD1 (6 bases). Germline V gene sequence: CDR1 SGHVS, CDR2 FNYEAQ. The CDR3 length is 16 residues. The V end lost 2 bases, the J end lost 4 bases, and 15 bases lay between the germline ends.

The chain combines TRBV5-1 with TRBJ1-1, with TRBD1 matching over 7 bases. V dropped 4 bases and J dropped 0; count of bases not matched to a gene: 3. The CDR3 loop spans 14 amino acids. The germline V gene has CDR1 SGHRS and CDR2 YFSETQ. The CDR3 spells CASSPGTVNTEAFF. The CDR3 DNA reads TGCGCCAGCAGCCCAGGGACAGTGAACACTGAAGCTTTCTTT.

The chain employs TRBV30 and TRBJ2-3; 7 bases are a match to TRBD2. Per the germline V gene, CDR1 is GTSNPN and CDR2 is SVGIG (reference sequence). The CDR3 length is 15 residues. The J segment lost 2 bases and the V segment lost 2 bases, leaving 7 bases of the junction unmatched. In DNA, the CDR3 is TGTGCCTGGAGTAAACTAGCGATCGCCACAGATACGCAGTATTTT. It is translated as CAWSKLAIATDTQYF.

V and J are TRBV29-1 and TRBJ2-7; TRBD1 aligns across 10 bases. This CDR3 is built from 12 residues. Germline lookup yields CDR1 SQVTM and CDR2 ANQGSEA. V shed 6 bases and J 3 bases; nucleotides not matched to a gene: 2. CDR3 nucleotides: TGCAGCGTCGGGACAGGGGTCTACGAGCAGTACTTC. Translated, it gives CSVGTGVYEQYF.

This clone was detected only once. The CDR3 reads CASSTGEYEQYF. The CDR3 bases are TGTGCCAGCAGCACAGGGGAGTACGAGCAGTACTTC. The chain has TRBV6-5 and TRBJ2-7, with 7 nucleotides matching TRBD1. Germline V gene data show CDR1 as MNHEY and CDR2 as SVGAGI. With V trimmed by 6 bases and J by 4 bases, 3 bases remained unmatched. The CDR3 sequence is 12 residues long.

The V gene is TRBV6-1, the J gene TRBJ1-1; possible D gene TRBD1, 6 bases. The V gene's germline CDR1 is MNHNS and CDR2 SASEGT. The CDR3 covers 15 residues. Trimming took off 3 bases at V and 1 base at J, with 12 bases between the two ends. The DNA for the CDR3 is TGTGCCAGCAGTGAGGTCCAGGGGAAGAACACTGAAGCTTTCTTT. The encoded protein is CASSEVQGKNTEAFF.

The DNA for the CDR3 is TGTGCCAGCAGTGATTGGGAGGGGACTGAAGCTTTCTTT. Protein sequence: CASSDWEGTEAFF. The chain joins TRBV12-3 or TRBV12-4 to TRBJ1-1; the D gene is possibly TRBD1 (5 bases). V was cut by 5 bases and J by 5 bases, with 12 bases left in between. There are 13 residues in the CDR3.

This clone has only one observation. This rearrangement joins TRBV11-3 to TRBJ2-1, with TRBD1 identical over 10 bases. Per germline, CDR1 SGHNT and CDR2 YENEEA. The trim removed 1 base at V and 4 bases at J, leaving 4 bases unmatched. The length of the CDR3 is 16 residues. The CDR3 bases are TGTGCCAGCAGCTTAGGGCCGGGACAGGGGTACAATGAGCAGTTCTTC. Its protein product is CASSLGPGQGYNEQFF.

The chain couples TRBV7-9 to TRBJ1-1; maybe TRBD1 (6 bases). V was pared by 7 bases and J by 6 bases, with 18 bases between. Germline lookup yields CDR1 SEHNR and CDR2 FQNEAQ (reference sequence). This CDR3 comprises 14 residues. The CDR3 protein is CASTLLRGEAEAFF. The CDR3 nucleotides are TGTGCCAGCACCCTTCTCAGGGGAGAAGCTGAAGCTTTCTTT.

CDR3 protein: CASSLASRGDYGYTF. The CDR3 DNA reads as TGTGCCAGCAGCTTAGCGTCTAGGGGTGACTATGGCTACACCTTC. The chain uses TRBV7-9 and TRBJ1-2; perhaps TRBD1 as D (5 bases). The length of the CDR3 is 15 residues. Trimming shortened V by 0 bases and J by 3 bases, and 11 bases separated the two germline ends. The germline V gene has CDR1 SEHNR and CDR2 FQNEAQ (reference sequence).

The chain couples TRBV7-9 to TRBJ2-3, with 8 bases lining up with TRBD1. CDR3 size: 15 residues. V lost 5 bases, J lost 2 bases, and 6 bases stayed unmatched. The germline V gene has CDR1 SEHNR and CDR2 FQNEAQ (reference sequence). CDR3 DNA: TGTGCCAGCAGCCACCAGGGGGCTTCCACAGATACGCAGTATTTT. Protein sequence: CASSHQGASTDTQYF.

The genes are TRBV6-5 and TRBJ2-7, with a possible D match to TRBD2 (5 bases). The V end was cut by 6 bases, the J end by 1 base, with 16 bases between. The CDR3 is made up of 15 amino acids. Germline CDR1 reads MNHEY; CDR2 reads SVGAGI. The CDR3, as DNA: TGTGCCAGCAGCGCGGGTCTAGACACTTCCTACGAGCAGTACTTC. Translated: CASSAGLDTSYEQYF.

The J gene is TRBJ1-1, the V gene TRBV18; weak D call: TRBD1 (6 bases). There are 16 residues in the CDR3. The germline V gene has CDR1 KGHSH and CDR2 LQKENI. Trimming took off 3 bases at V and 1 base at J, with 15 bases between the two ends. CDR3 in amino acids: CASSPTVGAKNTEAFF. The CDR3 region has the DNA TGTGCCAGCTCACCGACTGTGGGGGCCAAGAACACTGAAGCTTTCTTT.

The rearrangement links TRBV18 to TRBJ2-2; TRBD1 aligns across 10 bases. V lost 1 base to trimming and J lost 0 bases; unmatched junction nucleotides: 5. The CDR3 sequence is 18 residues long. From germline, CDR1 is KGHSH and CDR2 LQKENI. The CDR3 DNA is TGTGCCAGCTCACCACTGGGGACAGGGGTATCGAACACCGGGGAGCTGTTTTTT. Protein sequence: CASSPLGTGVSNTGELFF.

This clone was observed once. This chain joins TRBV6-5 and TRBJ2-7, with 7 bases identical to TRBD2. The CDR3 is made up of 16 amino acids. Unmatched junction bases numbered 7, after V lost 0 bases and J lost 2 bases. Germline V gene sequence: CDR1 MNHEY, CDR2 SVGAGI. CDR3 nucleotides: TGTGCCAGCAGTTACTCCTACGGGGGGTCCACCTACGAGCAGTACTTC. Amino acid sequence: CASSYSYGGSTYEQYF.

The CDR3 is CASSLDWGANEKLFF. The CDR3 nucleotides are TGTGCCAGCAGCTTAGATTGGGGGGCTAATGAAAAACTGTTTTTT. The chain uses TRBV7-6 and TRBJ1-4; D possibly corresponds to TRBD1 (5 bases). V lost 1 base to trimming and J lost 3 bases, with 9 bases between them. The CDR3 has 15 amino acids. From germline, CDR1 is SGHVS and CDR2 FNYEAQ.

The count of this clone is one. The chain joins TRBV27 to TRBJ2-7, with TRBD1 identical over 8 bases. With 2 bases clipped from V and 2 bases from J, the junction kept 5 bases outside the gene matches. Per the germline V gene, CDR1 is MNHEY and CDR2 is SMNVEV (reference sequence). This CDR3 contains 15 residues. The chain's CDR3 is CASSLQGANTYEQYF. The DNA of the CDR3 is TGTGCCAGCAGTTTACAGGGGGCAAATACCTACGAGCAGTACTTC.

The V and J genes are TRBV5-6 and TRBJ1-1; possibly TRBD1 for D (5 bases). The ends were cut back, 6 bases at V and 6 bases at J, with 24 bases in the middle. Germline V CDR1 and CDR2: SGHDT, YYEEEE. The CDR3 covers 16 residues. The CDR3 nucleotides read TGTGCCAGCAAGGTTAATCAATGGGGGGTGAGCGCTGAAGCTTTCTTT. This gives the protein CASKVNQWGVSAEAFF.

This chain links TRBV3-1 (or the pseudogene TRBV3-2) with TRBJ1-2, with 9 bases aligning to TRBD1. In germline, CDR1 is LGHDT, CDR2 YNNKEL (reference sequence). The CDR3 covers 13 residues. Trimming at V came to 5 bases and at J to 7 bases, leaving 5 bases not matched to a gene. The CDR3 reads CASSGQGRIGYTF. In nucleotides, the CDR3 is TGTGCCAGCAGCGGACAGGGGCGGATTGGCTACACCTTC.